One and the same sample provided the 29 T cell receptor beta chains below, sequenced in a study of post-analysis software for immune sequencing data. Included in the TCR beta cDNA libraries were unique molecular identifiers. Each CDR3 protein gets one entry after TCRdb re-called the PCR reads with MiXCR. This table holds roughly 800,000 distinct CDR3 sequences, about half found once. Regarding the study as a whole: When patients were compared with controls, a handful of TRBV segments were more frequent, TRBV5-6, TRBV5-1 and TRBV20-1 among them.

These TCRs are of unknown antigen specificity. Material for sequencing was blood. The receptors were gathered from a girl under 18 with multiple sclerosis.

The CDR3 here is CASSKTAEDNEQFF. The CDR3 region has the DNA TGCGCCAGCAGCAAAACCGCTGAGGACAATGAGCAGTTCTTC. The J gene is TRBJ2-1, the V gene TRBV4-1; D is unresolved. CDR1 and CDR2 from the germline V gene are MGHRA and YSYEKL. The germline V and J ends were trimmed by 5 bases and 5 bases, with 13 bases remaining between them. This CDR3 is 14 amino acids long.

This clonotype came up a few times. The chain recombines TRBV6-5 with TRBJ1-1; D is undetermined. Trimming removed 6 bases from V and 4 bases from J, with 15 bases in between. Germline lookup yields CDR1 MNHEY and CDR2 SVGAGI. The CDR3 length is 14 residues. CDR3 residues: CASRDGRGVTEAFF. The CDR3 nucleotides read TGTGCCAGCAGGGACGGTCGCGGGGTCACTGAAGCTTTCTTT.

This clonotype was recorded a few times. V gene TRBV5-1 combines with J gene TRBJ2-3; 7 nucleotides agree with TRBD2. This CDR3 has 17 amino acids. V was pared by 4 bases and J by 1 base, with 12 bases of the junction left unmatched. CDR1 SGHRS and CDR2 YFSETQ come from the germline V gene. In nucleotides, the CDR3 is TGCGCCAGCAGCCTTGGCGGGAGTGTTGTGGGCACAGATACGCAGTATTTT. Translating gives CASSLGGSVVGTDTQYF.

In this sample, this clonotype turned up many times. The chain carries TRBV20-1 and TRBJ2-4, with TRBD1 matching 9 bases. The CDR3 has 13 amino acids. CDR1 and CDR2 from the germline V gene are DFQATT and SNEGSKA (reference sequence). The junction had 4 bases not matched to a gene; V was cut back by 6 bases and J by 4 bases. The CDR3 DNA reads TGCAGTGCCTACGGACAGGGGAAAAACATTCAGTACTTC. Translating it yields CSAYGQGKNIQYF.

The rearrangement links TRBV11-2 to TRBJ1-4, with D possibly being TRBD1 (5 bases). The germline V and J ends were trimmed by 1 base and 3 bases, with 15 bases remaining between them. This CDR3 contains 17 residues. The germline CDR1 and CDR2 sequences are SGHAT and FQNNGV. The CDR3 sequence is CASSLAQGWGANEKLFF. As DNA, the CDR3 is TGTGCCAGCAGCTTAGCTCAGGGATGGGGGGCTAATGAAAAACTGTTTTTT.

This chain connects TRBV7-9 to TRBJ2-3; D remains ambiguous. CDR1 and CDR2 (germline): SEHNR, FQNEAQ (reference sequence). V lost 6 bases and J lost 2, with 6 bases in between. The length of the CDR3 is 12 residues. The CDR3: CASSSATDTQYF. CDR3 DNA sequence: TGTGCCAGCAGTTCAGCCACAGATACGCAGTATTTT.

This clonotype was seen only a few times. CDR3 DNA: TGTGCCAGCAGTGCGACCGGGACAGAGTACGAGCAGTACTTC. Translation: CASSATGTEYEQYF. The chain has TRBV12-3 or TRBV12-4 and TRBJ2-7; the match to TRBD1 covers 7 bases. The CDR3 extends over 14 amino acids. With 5 bases clipped from V and 4 bases from J, the junction kept 8 bases outside the gene matches.

In its sample, this clonotype was seen a few times. The CDR3 region has the DNA TGTGCCAGCAGTTCGGGACACCCCTATGGCTACACCTTC. It specifies CASSSGHPYGYTF. The V and J genes are TRBV12-3 or TRBV12-4 and TRBJ1-2; D is possibly TRBD1 (6 bases). The V gene lost 4 bases and the J gene lost 4 bases, with 10 bases spanning the gap. The CDR3 consists of 13 residues.

A few counts support this clonotype. The rearrangement joins TRBV27 to TRBJ1-2; a weak D match, TRBD1 (6 bases). Germline lookup yields CDR1 MNHEY and CDR2 SMNVEV (reference sequence). V was pared by 6 bases and J by 5 bases, with 19 bases between. The CDR3 contains 15 residues. The DNA of the CDR3 is TGTGCCAGCAGCCCAGGGGCAGGGGTGCTATATGGCTACACCTTC. Protein product: CASSPGAGVLYGYTF.

This chain connects TRBV29-1 to TRBJ1-1; D unresolved. Germline CDR1 SQVTM, CDR2 ANQGSEA. The CDR3 consists of 12 residues. Trimming pared 2 bases from V and 2 bases from J, leaving 6 bases between. DNA of the CDR3: TGCAGCGTTGAACGAGCAAACACTGAAGCTTTCTTT. This sequence encodes CSVERANTEAFF. The full variable domain, its missing parts supplied by reference TRBV29-1 and TRBJ1-1, is SAVISQKPSRDICQRGTSLTIQCQVDSQVTMMFWYRQQPGQSLTLIATANQGSEATYESGFVIDKFPISRPNLTFSTLTVSNMSPEDSSIYLCSVERANTEAFFGQGTRLTVV.

The V gene is TRBV12-3 or TRBV12-4, the J gene TRBJ2-6; 7 nucleotides agree with TRBD1. The trim removed 3 bases at V and 2 bases at J, leaving 13 bases unmatched. There are 19 residues in the CDR3. CDR3 sequence (DNA): TGTGCCAGCAGTTTTAAACAGGGAAGGACAGGCCCTGGGGCCAACGTCCTGACTTTC. Encoded protein: CASSFKQGRTGPGANVLTF.

CDR3 amino acids: CSVHPQGANTEAFF. DNA of the CDR3: TGCAGCGTCCACCCCCAGGGGGCGAACACTGAAGCTTTCTTT. The chain links TRBV29-1 to TRBJ1-1; 8 bases match TRBD1. CDR3 length: 14 residues. Germline-derived CDR1 and CDR2 are SQVTM and ANQGSEA. V dropped 6 bases and J dropped 1; count of bases not matched to a gene: 7.

This sequence joins TRBV7-9 and TRBJ2-1; 9 bases are shared with TRBD2. The CDR3 contains 16 residues. Trimming at V came to 5 bases and at J to 10 bases, leaving 15 bases not matched to a gene. Germline CDR1 is SEHNR and CDR2 is FQNEAQ (reference sequence). This chain's CDR3 is CASSPRVGVAGVEQFF. CDR3 DNA sequence: TGTGCCAGCAGCCCCCGGGTCGGGGTAGCGGGAGTCGAGCAGTTCTTC.

This clonotype was seen more than once but under ten times. The chain recombines TRBV20-1 with TRBJ1-2; 8 bases fit TRBD1. With 0 bases clipped from V and 9 bases from J, the junction kept 12 bases outside the gene matches. The CDR3 is 15 residues long. Germline V gives CDR1 DFQATT, CDR2 SNEGSKA (reference sequence). CDR3 sequence: CSARDTGTGAVRYTF. The CDR3 nucleotides are TGCAGTGCTAGAGACACCGGGACAGGAGCGGTCCGCTACACCTTC.

The chain links TRBV15 to TRBJ2-7, with no clear D. This CDR3 is 15 amino acids long. V lost 4 bases, J lost 0 bases, and 13 bases lay in between. The germline V gene encodes CDR1 LNHNV and CDR2 YYDKDF (reference sequence). CDR3 in amino acids: CATSKSLAASYEQYF. The CDR3 nucleotides are TGTGCCACCAGCAAAAGCTTGGCGGCCTCCTACGAGCAGTACTTC.

Only a few counts were recorded for this clonotype. V is TRBV12-3 or TRBV12-4 and J is TRBJ2-5; D gene uncertain. Trimming stripped 6 bases from V and 5 bases from J, with 13 bases between. The CDR3 runs 13 residues. The CDR3 bases are TGTGCCAGCAGCCAAGCTGGGGTTGAGACCCAGTACTTC. Translation: CASSQAGVETQYF.

The gene calls are TRBV29-1 and TRBJ2-4, with D perhaps given as TRBD1 or TRBD2 (5 bases each). The DNA end is more similar to TRBJ2-7, so the J call may be wrong. The CDR3 loop spans 12 amino acids. Germline-derived CDR1 and CDR2 are SQVTM and ANQGSEA. This CDR3 is CSASRDGDEQYF. The CDR3 DNA reads as TGCAGCGCGTCCCGGGACGGGGACGAGCAGTACTTC.

The chain's CDR3 is CSARATGQGFTEAFF. As DNA, the CDR3 is TGCAGTGCTAGAGCTACGGGACAGGGGTTCACTGAAGCTTTCTTT. V and J are TRBV20-1 and TRBJ1-1, with 10 positions matching TRBD1. The CDR3 is made up of 15 amino acids. Per the germline V gene, CDR1 is DFQATT and CDR2 is SNEGSKA (reference sequence). The ends lost 1 base at V and 4 bases at J; junction bases unmatched: 6.

This clonotype was seen a few times. The J gene is TRBJ2-7, the V gene TRBV6-1; 10 nucleotides align to TRBD1. The CDR3 has 15 residues. CDR1 is MNHNS, CDR2 SASEGT, per germline. The V and J ends lost 3 bases and 0 bases, in that order; junction bases with no gene match: 2. Here the CDR3 reads CASSDGDRGSYEQYF. The CDR3 DNA reads TGTGCCAGCAGTGATGGGGACAGGGGCTCCTACGAGCAGTACTTC.

The chain couples TRBV10-3 to TRBJ1-6, with D tentatively TRBD1 (5 bases). The CDR3 consists of 14 residues. CDR1 is ENHRY, CDR2 SYGVKD, per germline. The V gene lost 0 bases and the J gene lost 7 bases, with 7 bases spanning the gap. The CDR3 bases are TGTGCCATCAGTGAGTCGACAGCAAATTCACCCCTCCACTTT. Translating gives CAISESTANSPLHF.

The genes are TRBV10-3 and TRBJ1-2; tentatively, D is TRBD1 (6 bases). Germline V gives CDR1 ENHRY, CDR2 SYGVKD. The CDR3 runs to 14 residues. The V gene lost 2 bases and the J gene lost 4 bases, with 11 bases spanning the gap. Here the CDR3 DNA reads TGTGCCATCAGTGAGGGGGGGCTTGGCTATGGCTACACCTTC. Translating gives CAISEGGLGYGYTF.

Points on this clonotype: A read error is possible here, since a much larger clone lies one base away. The gene calls are TRBV12-3 or TRBV12-4 and TRBJ2-3; 7 nucleotides line up with TRBD2. The CDR3 runs 14 residues. The ends lost 6 bases at V and 3 bases at J; junction bases unmatched: 6. The CDR3 coding sequence is TGTGCCAGCAGCGGGGACTATTCGACAGATACGCAGTATTTT. Encoded protein: CASSGDYSTDTQYF.

The genes are TRBV25-1 and TRBJ2-6; 8 bases are shared with TRBD1. V was clipped by 8 bases and J by 0 bases; unmatched bases: 6. There are 16 residues in the CDR3. CDR1 is MGHDK, CDR2 SYGVNS, per germline. CDR3 residues: CASGGQGYSGANVLTF. The CDR3 nucleotides are TGTGCCAGCGGCGGACAGGGCTACTCTGGGGCCAACGTCCTGACTTTC.

This clonotype has only a few counts. The chain recombines TRBV5-6 with TRBJ1-2; D is uncertain. V was trimmed by 0 bases and J by 4 bases, leaving 16 bases between them. Germline values: CDR1 SGHDT, CDR2 YYEEEE. This CDR3 spans 16 amino acids. The CDR3, as DNA: TGTGCCAGCAGCTTGGACCGTGAGGGCGCGAGCTATGGCTACACCTTC. Translation gives CASSLDREGASYGYTF.

The J gene is TRBJ2-3, the V gene TRBV5-1, with a possible D match to TRBD1 (6 bases). Germline assignment: CDR1 SGHRS and CDR2 YFSETQ. CDR3 length equals 14 residues. Trimming stripped 1 base from V and 5 bases from J, with 11 bases between. The CDR3 nucleotides read TGCGCCAGCAGCTTGAGAGGGGGTCAAGATACGCAGTATTTT. Translation: CASSLRGGQDTQYF.

The chain links TRBV2 to TRBJ2-4, with unresolved D. Germline values: CDR1 SNHLY, CDR2 FYNNEI. The CDR3 length is 14 residues. V lost 4 bases and J 0 bases, leaving 7 bases between the germline ends. The CDR3 DNA is TGTGCCAGCAGTGGGGCCATAGCCAAAAACATTCAGTACTTC. It codes for CASSGAIAKNIQYF.

The chain links TRBV12-3 or TRBV12-4 to TRBJ1-5; 9 bases match TRBD1. The CDR3 has 21 amino acids. V lost 1 base to trimming and J lost 6 bases; unmatched junction nucleotides: 22. The CDR3 sequence: CASSLVARGLDRGTLCQPQHF. CDR3 coding DNA: TGTGCCAGCAGTTTAGTCGCTAGGGGGCTGGACAGGGGAACTCTGTGTCAGCCCCAGCATTTT.

This sequence joins TRBV5-1 and TRBJ2-3; tentative D call: TRBD2 (6 bases). The CDR3 extends over 16 amino acids. CDR1 is SGHRS and CDR2 is YFSETQ in the germline V gene. The V end lost 0 bases, the J end lost 1 base, and 12 bases lay between the germline ends. CDR3 protein: CASSLAPSERTDTQYF. The CDR3 DNA reads as TGCGCCAGCAGCTTGGCACCTAGCGAGCGCACAGATACGCAGTATTTT.

This clonotype was detected a few times. V is TRBV5-1 and J is TRBJ2-3, with TRBD1 matching over 8 bases. Germline lookup yields CDR1 SGHRS and CDR2 YFSETQ. The CDR3 contains 15 residues. V lost 3 bases to trimming and J lost 1 base; unmatched junction nucleotides: 4. The DNA for the CDR3 is TGCGCCAGCAGCTGGACAGGGTCGGGCACAGATACGCAGTATTTT. Protein product: CASSWTGSGTDTQYF.